This T cell receptor beta chain was obtained from a study of T cells in localized non-small cell lung cancer. The uninvolved lung lay at least 2 cm from the tumor margin and lacked atypia. Overall study findings and caveats: Clonality of T cells reached its maximum in uninvolved adjacent lung, surpassing tumor.

This clone occurred a few times. Antigen specificity is unknown. The repertoire was sequenced with immunoSEQ multiplex PCR; TCRdb's copy has only in-frame clones and lacks some. The table includes some 1,800 clones, roughly 26% detected once. This TCR derives from a female donor older than 55 with stage I lung adenocarcinoma. The sample was normal lung tissue next to the tumor, taken before any cancer treatment.

CDR3 in DNA: TGTGCCAGCAGGCGGGGAAACACTGAAGCTTTCTTT. Translating gives CASRRGNTEAFF. This chain links TRBV25-1 with TRBJ1-1; D is undetermined. V shed 6 bases and J shed 2 bases, with 7 bases lying between them. Germline V CDR1 and CDR2: MGHDK, SYGVNS. This CDR3 has 12 residues.